The entry below describes one TCR beta chain. This specimen comes from a study of T cells in Graves' hyperthyroidism and ophthalmopathy. Amplified TCR beta CDR3 regions came from RNA transcripts. The HTBI primer set served for first-round RT-PCR of the TCR CDR3. Each CDR3 protein gets one entry after TCRdb re-called the multiplex PCR reads with MiXCR. The sample consists of some 650,000 distinct CDR3 sequences, around 16% of them appearing once. The CDR3 consists of 15 residues. Germline V gives CDR1 LGHDT, CDR2 YNNKEL (reference sequence). Trimming removed 1 base at V and 1 base at J, with 8 bases between.

This clonotype was obtained from a woman in her thirties or forties with Graves' ophthalmopathy. The chain is built from TRBV3-1 and TRBJ2-1; perhaps TRBD1 as D (6 bases). Sample: blood. DNA for the CDR3: TGTGCCAGCAGCCAAGGGGGGCAGTCCTACAATGAGCAGTTCTTC. Translation: CASSQGGQSYNEQFF.